Listed here are 27 T cell receptor beta chains from one sample, sequenced in a study of blood T cell repertoires in COVID-19. Sequencing used immunoSEQ multiplex PCR; TCRdb keeps in-frame clones, though not all of them. The data contain roughly 150,000 clones, roughly 90% of them singletons. Sequencing was carried out using peripheral blood. These receptors came from a woman in her seventies with acute or convalescent COVID-19.

The V gene is TRBV3-1 (or the pseudogene TRBV3-2), the J gene TRBJ1-6, with D unclear. V lost 1 base and J 2 bases, leaving 3 bases between the germline ends. The CDR3 is 14 residues long. The germline V gene has CDR1 LGHDT and CDR2 YNNKEL (reference sequence). In DNA form, the CDR3 reads TGTGCCAGCAGCCAAGGTACCTATAATTCACCCCTCCACTTT. It is translated as CASSQGTYNSPLHF.

V gene TRBV27 combines with J gene TRBJ1-6, with D possibly matching TRBD1 (6 bases). Germline lookup yields CDR1 MNHEY and CDR2 SMNVEV (reference sequence). Trimming left V 5 bases short and J 7 bases short, with 12 bases between. This CDR3 is built from 14 residues. CDR3 residues: CASSGRGSNSPLHF. As DNA, the CDR3 is TGTGCCAGCAGTGGGAGGGGGTCAAATTCACCCCTCCACTTT.

The chain uses TRBV5-1 and TRBJ2-5, with D perhaps matching TRBD2 (6 bases). The CDR3 extends over 19 amino acids. CDR1 SGHRS and CDR2 YFSETQ come from the germline V gene. Trimming stripped 0 bases from V and 0 bases from J, with 21 bases between. The DNA for the CDR3 is TGCGCCAGCAGCTTGGCCCGAGGGACTTCTTCCAGGTACCAAGAGACCCAGTACTTC. Its protein product is CASSLARGTSSRYQETQYF.

The V gene is TRBV10-1, the J gene TRBJ2-4, with D perhaps TRBD2 (5 bases). Germline assignment: CDR1 WNHNN and CDR2 SYGVQD (reference sequence). There are 14 residues in the CDR3. V was shortened by 6 bases and J by 0 bases, with 9 bases between the two germline ends. The CDR3 is CASRGGLAKNIQYF. CDR3 coding DNA: TGCGCCAGCAGGGGCGGACTAGCCAAAAACATTCAGTACTTC.

The chain combines TRBV4-2 with TRBJ2-3; 8 nucleotides agree with TRBD1. This CDR3 spans 17 amino acids. The germline gives CDR1 LGHNA, CDR2 YNFKEQ. Trimming took 1 base from V and 2 from J; bases not matched to a gene: 8. The CDR3 sequence: CASSQGRTGQITDTQYF. In DNA form, the CDR3 reads TGTGCCAGCAGCCAAGGCAGGACAGGGCAAATCACAGATACGCAGTATTTT.

The sample holds one count of this clone. This sequence joins TRBV6-5 and TRBJ1-1; TRBD1 agrees at 9 bases. The germline CDR1 and CDR2 sequences are MNHEY and SVGAGI. The V segment lost 7 bases and the J segment 10 bases; nucleotides outside the gene matches: 16. The CDR3 is made up of 15 amino acids. CDR3 amino acids: CASNRPGTGHVRAFF. Written as DNA, the CDR3 is TGTGCCAGCAACCGTCCCGGGACAGGGCATGTCAGAGCTTTCTTT.

This rearrangement joins TRBV9 to TRBJ2-1, with D possibly TRBD2 on 6 matching bases. V lost 4 bases to trimming and J lost 10 bases, with 15 bases between them. Germline assignment: CDR1 SGDLS and CDR2 YYNGEE. This CDR3 region has 13 residues. The CDR3 loop is CASSSSGGDEQFF. The CDR3 DNA reads TGTGCCAGCAGCTCGTCCGGAGGGGACGAGCAGTTCTTC.

The rearrangement uses TRBV15 and TRBJ1-4; D might be TRBD1 (5 bases). CDR1 and CDR2 from the germline V gene are LNHNV and YYDKDF (reference sequence). The V end was cut by 0 bases, the J end by 5 bases, with 19 bases between. The CDR3 spans 18 residues. The CDR3 DNA follows: TGTGCCACCAGCAGAGATTTGACGCGGGCAGGGAGGAATGAAAAACTGTTTTTT. This codes for CATSRDLTRAGRNEKLFF. The full variable domain, its missing parts supplied by reference TRBV15 and TRBJ1-4, is DAMVIQNPRYQVTQFGKPVTLSCSQTLNHNVMYWYQQKSSQAPKLLFHYYDKDFNNEADTPDNFQSRRPNTSFCFLDIRSPGLGDTAMYLCATSRDLTRAGRNEKLFFGSGTQLSVL.

The rearrangement uses TRBV19 and TRBJ2-6; D gene uncertain. The CDR3 extends over 15 amino acids. Germline CDR1 and CDR2: LNHDA and SQIVND (reference sequence). The V and J ends lost 3 bases and 3 bases respectively, with 9 bases between them. CDR3 region: CASSMWARGANVLTF. The CDR3 bases are TGTGCCAGTAGTATGTGGGCACGTGGGGCCAACGTCCTGACTTTC.

The chain recombines TRBV7-9 with TRBJ1-1, with TRBD1 identical over 7 bases. Germline trimming cut 5 bases from V and 4 bases from J; bases unmatched to any gene: 10. The CDR3 contains 15 residues. Germline CDR1 and CDR2: SEHNR and FQNEAQ (reference sequence). The CDR3 sequence is CASSLRTGSGTEAFF. The CDR3 region has the DNA TGTGCCAGCAGCCTCCGGACAGGCTCGGGCACTGAAGCTTTCTTT.

This clone has only a few counts. The genes are TRBV5-5 and TRBJ1-2, with 8 positions matching TRBD1. CDR1 is SGHKS and CDR2 is YYEKEE in the germline V gene (reference sequence). The trim removed 2 bases at V and 1 base at J, leaving 19 bases unmatched. The CDR3 is 20 amino acids. The CDR3 region is CASSFEGHIVGQVINYGYTF. Written as DNA, the CDR3 is TGTGCCAGCAGCTTTGAGGGTCACATAGTGGGACAGGTGATTAACTATGGCTACACCTTC.

This chain uses TRBV5-5 with TRBJ2-7, with 7 bases matching TRBD1. The V segment lost 0 bases and the J segment 5 bases; nucleotides outside the gene matches: 8. CDR3 length: 15 residues. Per the germline V gene, CDR1 is SGHKS and CDR2 is YYEKEE (reference sequence). CDR3 region: CASSLGPHRGHEQYF. The CDR3, as DNA: TGTGCCAGCAGCTTGGGGCCACACAGGGGTCACGAGCAGTACTTC.

This clone came up a few times. This chain connects TRBV21-1 to TRBJ2-4; the D call in the table, TRBD1, was not verified against the DNA. TRBV21-1 is noted as a pseudogene. The CDR3 totals 17 residues. The DNA for the CDR3 is TGTGCCAGCAGCCACCAAAACAGGCAGGGCTTAAGGAACATTCAGTACTTC. Amino acid sequence: CASSHQNRQGLRNIQYF.

This chain joins TRBV29-1 and TRBJ1-2; 8 nucleotides align to TRBD1. The CDR3 covers 14 residues. The germline V gene has CDR1 SQVTM and CDR2 ANQGSEA. Trimming at V came to 5 bases and at J to 1 base, leaving 6 bases not matched to a gene. The CDR3 DNA sequence: TGCAGCGTTCTTGACAGGGGAGATAACTATGGCTACACCTTC. Translated, it gives CSVLDRGDNYGYTF.

This clone was seen a handful of times. The chain recombines TRBV9 with TRBJ1-1; the D gene is possibly TRBD1 (5 bases). Germline V gives CDR1 SGDLS, CDR2 YYNGEE. Deletions cut 0 bases from V and 3 bases from J, with 6 bases between. The CDR3 is 13 residues long. The CDR3 sequence is CASSVAGYTEAFF. CDR3 nucleotides: TGTGCCAGCAGCGTAGCAGGGTACACTGAAGCTTTCTTT.

This rearrangement joins TRBV4-3 to TRBJ2-2; 7 bases are shared with TRBD1. The CDR3 is made up of 14 amino acids. The junction had 9 bases not matched to a gene; V was cut back by 6 bases and J by 8 bases. Germline CDR1 LGHNA, CDR2 YSLEER. The CDR3 nucleotides read TGCGCCAGCAGGGGACAGACAACACCGGGGGAGCTGTTTTTT. It is translated as CASRGQTTPGELFF.

J is TRBJ2-3 and V is TRBV6-5, with D tentatively TRBD1 (5 bases). Trimming stripped 0 bases from V and 4 bases from J, with 11 bases between. CDR1 is MNHEY and CDR2 is SVGAGI in the germline V gene. The CDR3 contains 15 residues. The CDR3 is CASSYSSGIPDTQYF. CDR3 coding DNA: TGTGCCAGCAGTTACTCCTCAGGGATACCAGATACGCAGTATTTT.

The chain combines TRBV28 with TRBJ2-1; 11 bases match TRBD2. CDR3 length: 15 amino acids. V lost 5 bases and J lost 8; bases outside the gene matches: 8. The V gene's germline CDR1 is MDHEN and CDR2 SYDVKM. The CDR3: CASSVTSGSIHEQFF. For the CDR3, the DNA is TGTGCCAGCAGTGTCACTAGCGGGAGCATCCATGAGCAGTTCTTC.

The chain is built from TRBV30 and TRBJ1-1; 8 nucleotides align to TRBD1. Germline-derived CDR1 and CDR2 are GTSNPN and SVGIG (reference sequence). The trim removed 3 bases at V and 6 bases at J, leaving 0 bases unmatched. This CDR3 has 11 residues. The CDR3 DNA reads TGTGCCTGGAGGACAGGGGCTGAAGCTTTCTTT. It translates to CAWRTGAEAFF.

This chain links TRBV5-4 with TRBJ1-6; TRBD1 is a possible D gene (5 bases). V shed 4 bases and J shed 8 bases, with 16 bases lying between them. The CDR3 runs 15 residues. Germline CDR1 is SGHNT and CDR2 is YYREEE (reference sequence). CDR3 amino acids: CASSRGGGRDSPLHF. The CDR3 DNA sequence: TGTGCCAGCAGCCGGGGCGGAGGGCGGGATTCACCCCTCCACTTT. The variable domain in full, with the rest retrieved from reference TRBV5-4 and TRBJ1-6, is ETGVTQSPTHLIKTRGQQVTLRCSSQSGHNTVSWYQQALGQGPQFIFQYYREEENGRGNFPPRFSGLQFPNYSSELNVNALELDDSALYLCASSRGGGRDSPLHFGNGTRLTVT.

This sequence joins TRBV27 and TRBJ1-6; D is uncertain. The CDR3 is 14 residues long. Trimming stripped 6 bases from V and 7 bases from J, with 13 bases between. Germline CDR1 and CDR2: MNHEY and SMNVEV (reference sequence). The CDR3 coding sequence is TGTGCCAGCAGCGCCTTGGCCCTCAATTCACCCCTCCACTTT. Translated: CASSALALNSPLHF.

The genes are TRBV7-2 and TRBJ2-5; tentative D call: TRBD2 (6 bases). Germline CDR1 SGHTA, CDR2 FQGNSA. The CDR3 extends over 18 amino acids. V lost 2 bases, J lost 5 bases, and 24 bases lay in between. Here the CDR3 DNA reads TGTGCCAGCAGCTTATCGTCTTGGTGGGGGGTAGGAGGTGAGACCCAGTACTTC. It codes for CASSLSSWWGVGGETQYF.

This clone occurred a few times. The V gene is TRBV11-2, the J gene TRBJ2-7, with 8 bases identical to TRBD2. Germline V gene sequence: CDR1 SGHAT, CDR2 FQNNGV. The junction had 8 bases not matched to a gene; V was cut back by 6 bases and J by 1 base. There are 15 residues in the CDR3. Here the CDR3 reads CASSRTGTRSYEQYF. In DNA, the CDR3 is TGTGCCAGCAGTCGAACCGGGACTAGATCCTACGAGCAGTACTTC.

In this sample, this clone turned up once. The CDR3 DNA reads TGTGCCAGCAGTTACGCAGTGGCAGCCCAGCATTTT. Amino acids: CASSYAVAAQHF. The gene calls are TRBV6-6 and TRBJ1-5, with D unresolved. The germline gives CDR1 MNHNY, CDR2 SVGAGI (reference sequence). The V end lost 2 bases, the J end lost 11 bases, and 10 bases lay between the germline ends. This CDR3 has 12 residues.

This clone occurred once. The chain links TRBV9 to TRBJ1-2; D perhaps matches TRBD1 (5 bases). Germline loops: CDR1 SGDLS, CDR2 YYNGEE. CDR3 length: 13 residues. V gave up 7 bases and J gave up 5 bases, with 15 bases separating them. The CDR3 DNA is TGTGCCAGCGGTCGAGGGGCGGGATATGGCTACACCTTC. Its translation: CASGRGAGYGYTF.

The chain combines TRBV19 with TRBJ1-2; the match to TRBD1 covers 7 bases. After removal of 3 bases from V and 4 bases from J, the junction contained 8 bases not matched to a gene. Germline V lookup: CDR1 LNHDA, CDR2 SQIVND (reference sequence). The CDR3 is 15 amino acids. The CDR3, as DNA: TGTGCCAGTAGTATGGGGACAGACACCCTCTATGGCTACACCTTC. Protein sequence: CASSMGTDTLYGYTF.

The gene calls are TRBV5-1 and TRBJ1-1; 7 positions agree with TRBD1. Germline CDR1 is SGHRS and CDR2 is YFSETQ. The J segment lost 3 bases and the V segment lost 1 base, leaving 9 bases of the junction unmatched. The CDR3 has 16 residues. CDR3 bases: TGCGCCAGCAGCTTGCGACCCAGGGGGTGGGACACTGAAGCTTTCTTT. This translates into CASSLRPRGWDTEAFF.